This T cell receptor beta chain was captured by sequencing in a study of OX40 agonist ivuxolimab in advanced cancers. Trimming pared 10 bases from V and 2 bases from J, leaving 19 bases between. Germline CDR1 is SGHDT and CDR2 is YYEEEE. The CDR3 is made up of 14 amino acids. Clones were read by immunoSEQ multiplex PCR, and TCRdb kept only the in-frame ones, dropping some. The sample holds around 73,000 clones; 75% to 90% are singletons and the top ten take approximately 0.51%. The V call is TRBV5-6, the J call TRBJ2-7; D possibly uses TRBD1 or TRBD2 (5 bases each). Source: CD4+ or CD8+ T cells sorted from blood, taken in a trial of the OX40 agonist ivuxolimab. This receptor was taken from an adult with an advanced solid tumor such as melanoma, head and neck, liver or kidney cancer. CDR3 in amino acids: CASSLVEGPYEQYF. Here the CDR3 DNA reads TGTGCCTCTAGCTTGGTTGAGGGACCCTACGAGCAGTACTTC.